This section outlines one TCR beta chain sequence together with its context. What it binds is unknown. The time point was: pre-sensitization, week 0. As for treatment: therapeutic diphenylcyclopropenone sensitization with weekly scalp DPC. Whole blood that had not been fractionated was the source of extracted total RNA. The data were taken from a study of human T cells and chemical hapten exposure. The study's findings and limits: The study found that DPC sensitization did not change TCRs above 1 in 1000 frequency. Expanded TCRs formed significantly more large CDR3 similarity clusters than controls. There was alopecia in the donors, so their immune response may differ from that of healthy people.

CDR1 and CDR2 from the germline V gene are MGHRA and YSYEKL. V was trimmed by 0 bases and J by 3 bases, leaving 19 bases between them. CDR3 length: 18 amino acids. TCRdb itself ran the RACE reads through MiXCR, one entry per CDR3 protein. The repertoire consists of more than 70,000 distinct CDR3 sequences, with 6.5% to 10% occurring once and the leading ten covering just over 2.5%. Sequenced here: whole blood, sampled in connection with sensitization to the hapten diphenylcyclopropenone (DPC). This chain connects TRBV4-1 to TRBJ2-3; a weak D match, TRBD2 (6 bases). This clonotype originated in a man aged 35 to 55 with alopecia areata. Some clones in this sample may be carry-over from other donors' samples. The CDR3 coding sequence is TGCGCCAGCAGCCAAGATCAATTCGGGAGAAGCTGGACAGATACGCAGTATTTT. Translated, it gives CASSQDQFGRSWTDTQYF.